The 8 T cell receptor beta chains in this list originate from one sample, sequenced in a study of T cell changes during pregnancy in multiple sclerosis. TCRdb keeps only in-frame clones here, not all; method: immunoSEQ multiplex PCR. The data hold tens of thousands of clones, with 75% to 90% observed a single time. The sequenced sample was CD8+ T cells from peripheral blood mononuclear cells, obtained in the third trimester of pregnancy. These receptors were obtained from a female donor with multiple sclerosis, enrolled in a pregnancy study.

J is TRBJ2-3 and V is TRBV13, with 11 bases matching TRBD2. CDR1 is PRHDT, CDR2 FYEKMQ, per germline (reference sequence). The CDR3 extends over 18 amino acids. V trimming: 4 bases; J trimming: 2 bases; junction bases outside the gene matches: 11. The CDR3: CASSSTSGGVGFTDTQYF. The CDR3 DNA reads TGTGCCAGCAGCTCCACTAGCGGGGGCGTGGGGTTCACAGATACGCAGTATTTT.

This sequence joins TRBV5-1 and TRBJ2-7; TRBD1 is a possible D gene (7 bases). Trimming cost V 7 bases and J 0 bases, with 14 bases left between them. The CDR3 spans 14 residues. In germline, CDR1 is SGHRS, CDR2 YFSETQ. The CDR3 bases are TGCGCCAGCGGGCAGGGGGGCTTCTCCTACGAGCAGTACTTC. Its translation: CASGQGGFSYEQYF.

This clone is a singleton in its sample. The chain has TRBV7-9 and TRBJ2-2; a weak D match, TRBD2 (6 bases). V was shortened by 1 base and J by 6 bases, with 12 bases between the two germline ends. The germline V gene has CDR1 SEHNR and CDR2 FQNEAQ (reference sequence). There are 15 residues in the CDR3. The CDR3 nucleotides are TGTGCCAGCAGCTTAGTGGCGGGAAACGCCGGGGAGCTGTTTTTT. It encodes CASSLVAGNAGELFF.

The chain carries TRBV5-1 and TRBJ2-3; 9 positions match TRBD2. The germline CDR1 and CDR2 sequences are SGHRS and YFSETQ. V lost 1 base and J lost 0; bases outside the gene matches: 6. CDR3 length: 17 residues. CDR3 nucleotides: TGCGCCAGCAGCTTGATCGGCGGGGGGGCCAGCACAGATACGCAGTATTTT. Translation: CASSLIGGGASTDTQYF. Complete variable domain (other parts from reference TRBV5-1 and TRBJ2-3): KAGVTQTPRYLIKTRGQQVTLSCSPISGHRSVSWYQQTPGQGLQFLFEYFSETQRNKGNFPGRFSGRQFSNSRSEMNVSTLELGDSALYLCASSLIGGGASTDTQYFGPGTRLTVL.

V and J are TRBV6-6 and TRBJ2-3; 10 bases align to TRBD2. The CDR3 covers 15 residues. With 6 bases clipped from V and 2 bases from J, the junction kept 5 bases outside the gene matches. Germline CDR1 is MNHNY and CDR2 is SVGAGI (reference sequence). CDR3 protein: CASSPAGGLTDTQYF. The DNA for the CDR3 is TGTGCCAGCAGCCCAGCGGGAGGGCTCACAGATACGCAGTATTTT.

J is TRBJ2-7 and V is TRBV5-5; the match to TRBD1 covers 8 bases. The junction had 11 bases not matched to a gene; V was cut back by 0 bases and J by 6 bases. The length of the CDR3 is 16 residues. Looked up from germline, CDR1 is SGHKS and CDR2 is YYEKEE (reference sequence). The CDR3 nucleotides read TGTGCCAGCAGCTTGGCCCCAGGACAGGGAAATATCGAGCAGTACTTC. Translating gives CASSLAPGQGNIEQYF.

The CDR3, as DNA: TGTGCCAGCAGCTTAGGGCAGGACTACGAGCAGTACTTC. It encodes CASSLGQDYEQYF. The chain employs TRBV11-3 and TRBJ2-7; the D is unclear. The V end was cut by 1 base, the J end by 3 bases, with 7 bases between. The CDR3 has 13 residues. Germline-derived CDR1 and CDR2 are SGHNT and YENEEA.

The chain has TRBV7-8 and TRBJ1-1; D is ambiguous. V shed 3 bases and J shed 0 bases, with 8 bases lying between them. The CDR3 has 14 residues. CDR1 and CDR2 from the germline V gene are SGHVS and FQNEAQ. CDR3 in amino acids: CASSFSQLNTEAFF. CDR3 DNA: TGTGCCAGCAGCTTTTCTCAGTTGAACACTGAAGCTTTCTTT.